A selection of T cell receptor beta chains follows, all from one sample in a study of cytomegalovirus exposure and HLA in healthy donors. Sequenced by immunoSEQ multiplex PCR; TCRdb stores in-frame clones only, minus some. The repertoire consists of around 160,000 clones, with more than 70% occurring once and the leading ten covering 2.5% to 3%. The sequenced sample was PBMCs. The receptors shown here come from a man younger than 35 in good health and CMV-seronegative. Both conserved end residues are part of each CDR3. A D gene is named only where the DNA matches it firmly. Size is stated for part of the rows, as once, few or many counts, or as a class when the clone is expanded.

>TRBV25-1|-|TRBJ2-5|TRBD2
CASRQAGEETQYF
TGTGCCAGCAGGCAAGCGGGAGAAGAGACCCAGTACTTC
>TRBV4-1|-|TRBJ1-5|-
CASSQEGRVEQPQHF
TGCGCCAGCAGCCAAGAGGGGAGGGTAGAACAGCCCCAGCATTTT
>TRBV29-1|-|TRBJ2-7|TRBD1
CSAAGTGNNEQYF
TGCAGCGCCGCTGGGACAGGGAATAACGAGCAGTACTTC
>TRBV5-1|-|TRBJ1-1|-
CASSLDSITEAFF
TGCGCCAGCAGCTTAGACAGTATCACTGAAGCTTTCTTT
>TRBV27|-|TRBJ1-2|TRBD1
CASRGTGVNGYTF
TGTGCCAGCAGGGGAACAGGGGTGAACGGCTACACCTTC
>TRBV7-2|-|TRBJ2-1|TRBD1
CASSPGGQGYNEQFF
TGTGCCAGCAGCCCTGGGGGACAGGGTTACAATGAGCAGTTCTTC
>TRBV5-1|once|TRBJ2-3|TRBD2
CASSSSGGTDTQYF
TGCGCCAGCAGCTCCAGCGGGGGCACAGATACGCAGTATTTT
>TRBV4-1|-|TRBJ2-7|TRBD2
CASSLLGTSGGYEQYF
TGCGCCAGCAGCCTACTCGGGACTAGCGGCGGCTACGAGCAGTACTTC
>TRBV6-1|-|TRBJ1-5|-
CASSDADGWRGNQPQHF
TGTGCCAGCAGTGATGCTGACGGGTGGAGAGGCAATCAGCCCCAGCATTTT
>TRBV7-2|-|TRBJ1-5|-
CASSLAGGGLSNQPQHF
TGTGCCAGCAGCTTGGCCGGGGGGGGGTTAAGCAATCAGCCCCAGCATTTT
>TRBV4-1|-|TRBJ2-2|TRBD1
CASSQDRGQGLFF
TGCGCCAGCAGCCAAGATAGAGGACAGGGGCTGTTTTTT
>TRBV6-5|-|TRBJ1-2|TRBD1
CASSFRGTGYNYGYTF
TGTGCCAGCAGTTTCAGAGGGACAGGATATAACTATGGCTACACCTTC
>TRBV6-1|-|TRBJ1-1|TRBD1
CASRGDSTNTEAFF
TGTGCCAGCAGGGGGGACAGCACGAACACTGAAGCTTTCTTT
>TRBV7-9|-|TRBJ2-5|-
CASSLEFQGARTQETQYF
TGTGCCAGCAGCTTAGAGTTTCAAGGGGCAAGGACGCAAGAGACCCAGTACTTC
>TRBV10-3|-|TRBJ2-2|-
CAISSGPDIPTGELFF
TGTGCCATCAGCTCAGGTCCCGACATTCCCACCGGGGAGCTGTTTTTT
>TRBV5-5|-|TRBJ1-5|-
CASSLAQTGLSNQPQHF
TGTGCCAGCAGCTTGGCCCAGACAGGCCTAAGCAATCAGCCCCAGCATTTT
>TRBV7-9|-|TRBJ2-1|TRBD2
CASRAISGRTYNEQFF
TGTGCCAGCAGGGCTATTAGCGGGAGGACCTACAATGAGCAGTTCTTC
>TRBV11-2|few|TRBJ1-2|-
CASSLGDSNYGYTF
TGTGCCAGCAGCTTAGGCGACAGTAACTATGGCTACACCTTC
>TRBV4-2|-|TRBJ2-1|-
CASNPGKGGGYNEQFF
TGTGCCAGCAATCCCGGCAAGGGAGGAGGTTACAATGAGCAGTTCTTC
>TRBV10-3|-|TRBJ2-1|-
CAIKSGEFQFF
TGTGCCATCAAATCGGGGGAGTTCCAGTTCTTC
>TRBV19|-|TRBJ1-4|-
CASSMDGLRGINEKLFF
TGTGCCAGTAGTATGGATGGACTAAGGGGTATTAATGAAAAACTGTTTTTT
>TRBV7-7|-|TRBJ2-5|-
CASSQGRAGETQYF
TGTGCTAGCAGCCAAGGACGTGCGGGAGAGACCCAGTACTTC